The clone carrying this TCR beta chain was seen many times. Its antigen remains unidentified. The CDR3 contains 12 residues. The V gene lost 5 bases and the J gene lost 7 bases, with 11 bases spanning the gap. CDR1 and CDR2 from the germline V gene are MDHEN and SYDVKM. The data were taken from a study of read filtering for tumor transcriptome and immune sequencing. As for the study in general: Patients were 16 to 20 male and roughly 15 female, mean age about 65 years, range about 40 to 85. Points from the study as a whole: IR-seq captured clonotypes deeper and more reliably than RNA-seq. The CD138-negative fraction was mixed bone marrow immune cells, not pure T cells. Dropping single-read clonotypes raised IR-seq and RNA-seq shared-clonotype correlation.

The library was built from about 370 ng RNA with molecular barcoded adaptors for alpha/delta and beta/gamma chains. TCRdb fed the reads into MiXCR, producing one record per CDR3 protein. The sample includes around 65,000 distinct CDR3 sequences, roughly 19% of them seen just once. The chain couples TRBV28 to TRBJ2-5; D not resolved. The sample consisted of a population of CD138-negative cells sorted from bone marrow. The sequence derives from a donor at least 40 years old with multiple myeloma. For the CDR3, the DNA is TGTGCCAGCAGTCGGGCCTCCGGGACCCAGTACTTC. Its protein product is CASSRASGTQYF.